These T cell receptor beta chains were read from a single sample in a study of T-cell memory formation after mild COVID-19. TCRdb independently ran MiXCR on the 5' RACE reads; one entry per CDR3 protein. The table lists around 300,000 distinct CDR3 sequences, around 15% of them singletons. The specimen was PBMCs or a T cell subset sorted from them (not recorded which). Every receptor here comes from a man aged 18 to 30 who had mild COVID-19 (a few samples of this study predate the infection). Cell type and time point are not known. CDR3s include the opening cysteine and the closing phenylalanine or tryptophan. Each record gives: D gene, V gene, clone size, J gene, CDR3 DNA, CDR3 protein. The D gene is left open where the match is weak. The listing skips clone size in some rows; elsewhere it reads once, few, many or a size class.

D: TRBD1; V: TRBV7-2; size: .; J: TRBJ2-7; DNA: TGTGCCAGCAGCCTCCGGACAGGGGGCTTCGGAGAGCAGTACTTC; CDR3: CASSLRTGGFGEQYF
D: TRBD2; V: TRBV4-3; size: few; J: TRBJ2-7; DNA: TGCGCCAGCAGCCAAGGACTAGCGGAGGGCTACGAGCAGTACTTC; CDR3: CASSQGLAEGYEQYF
D: .; V: TRBV6-2/TRBV6-3; size: .; J: TRBJ2-2; DNA: TGTGCCAGCAGTAAATGGACCTTAGGGGCAGTAAGGACCGGGGAGCTGTTTTTT; CDR3: CASSKWTLGAVRTGELFF
D: TRBD1; V: TRBV6-6; size: many; J: TRBJ2-5; DNA: TGTGCCAGCAGTAAGGGACAGTCAATCTCCCTTGAGACCCAGTACTTC; CDR3: CASSKGQSISLETQYF
D: .; V: TRBV7-9; size: few; J: TRBJ1-2; DNA: TGTGCCAGCAGCTTAGCGGCAGGGGATTACTCCTATGGCTACACCTTC; CDR3: CASSLAAGDYSYGYTF
D: TRBD1; V: TRBV7-2; size: many; J: TRBJ2-7; DNA: TGTGCCAGCAGCCCGCGGGACAGGGTGGACAACGAGCAGTACTTC; CDR3: CASSPRDRVDNEQYF
D: TRBD2; V: TRBV4-2; size: few; J: TRBJ2-7; DNA: TGTGCCAGCAGCCAAGATCAAGCGGGGGGTGGCGAGCAGTACTTC; CDR3: CASSQDQAGGGEQYF
D: .; V: TRBV20-1; size: many; J: TRBJ2-5; DNA: TGCAGTGCCGCCCCGGGCGGAAGAGGGGAGACCCAGTACTTC; CDR3: CSAAPGGRGETQYF
D: .; V: TRBV19; size: .; J: TRBJ1-2; DNA: TGTGCCACCCATCTAAACTATGGCTACACCTTC; CDR3: CATHLNYGYTF
D: TRBD2; V: TRBV20-1; size: many; J: TRBJ2-1; DNA: TGCAGTGCGGGCCTAGCGGGGGGTGGCGGTGAGCAGTTCTTC; CDR3: CSAGLAGGGGEQFF
D: .; V: TRBV7-9; size: few; J: TRBJ1-2; DNA: TGTGCCAGCAGCCACCCCCGGGGCCGGCATGGCTACACCTTC; CDR3: CASSHPRGRHGYTF
D: TRBD1; V: TRBV6-6; size: few; J: TRBJ2-5; DNA: TGTGCCAGCAGGATCCCCGGGACAGAAGAGACCCAGTACTTC; CDR3: CASRIPGTEETQYF
D: TRBD1; V: TRBV20-1; size: few; J: TRBJ1-4; DNA: TGCAGTGCCCAACTCCAGGGGGCGGATGAAAAACTGTTTTTT; CDR3: CSAQLQGADEKLFF
D: TRBD1; V: TRBV5-1; size: .; J: TRBJ2-2; DNA: TGCGCCAGCAGCGTGGACAGGGATGGGGACGGGGAGCTGTTTTTT; CDR3: CASSVDRDGDGELFF
D: .; V: TRBV19; size: .; J: TRBJ2-7; DNA: TGTGCCAGTAGAAGTCAGGACGGAACCTACGAGCAGTACTTC; CDR3: CASRSQDGTYEQYF
D: TRBD1; V: TRBV15; size: .; J: TRBJ1-2; DNA: TGTGCCACCAGCAGAGGCCCGTCGGGACAGCTTAACTATGGCTACACCTTC; CDR3: CATSRGPSGQLNYGYTF
D: .; V: TRBV5-5; size: many; J: TRBJ1-1; DNA: TGTGCCAGCAGTAAGGGAAACACTGAAGCTTTCTTT; CDR3: CASSKGNTEAFF
D: TRBD2; V: TRBV20-1; size: .; J: TRBJ2-5; DNA: TGCAGTGCACTAGCGGGGGGGTGGGAGACCCAGTACTTC; CDR3: CSALAGGWETQYF
D: TRBD1; V: TRBV5-1; size: few; J: TRBJ1-2; DNA: TGCGCCAGCACCGCCAGGGGGGCGAATCAAGGCTACACCTTC; CDR3: CASTARGANQGYTF
D: TRBD2; V: TRBV7-2; size: .; J: TRBJ2-7; DNA: TGTGCCAGCAGCTCGCCGGGACTAGCGGGGATCCACGAGCAGTACTTC; CDR3: CASSSPGLAGIHEQYF
D: .; V: TRBV27; size: few; J: TRBJ2-2; DNA: TGTGCCAGCAGTTTCGGGACAACCACCGGGGAGCTGTTTTTT; CDR3: CASSFGTTTGELFF
D: .; V: TRBV6-2/TRBV6-3; size: few; J: TRBJ2-1; DNA: TGTGCCAGCAGTTACGGGCAGCTGTACGAGCAGTTCTTC; CDR3: CASSYGQLYEQFF
D: .; V: TRBV4-1; size: .; J: TRBJ2-5; DNA: TGCGCCAGCAGCCAGTATGACAGGCAAGAGACCCAGTACTTC; CDR3: CASSQYDRQETQYF
D: TRBD2; V: TRBV20-1; size: .; J: TRBJ2-1; DNA: TGCAGTGCTAGAGAAGAAGGACTAGCGGTTTCCTACAATGAGCAGTTCTTC; CDR3: CSAREEGLAVSYNEQFF
D: TRBD2; V: TRBV5-4; size: .; J: TRBJ2-5; DNA: TGTGCCAGCAGCTTGGATGCTAGCGGGGGCTTAAGGGAGACCCAGTACTTC; CDR3: CASSLDASGGLRETQYF
D: TRBD1; V: TRBV5-1; size: .; J: TRBJ2-5; DNA: TGCGCCAGCAGTGAAACAGGGGCGGAAGGGACCCAGTACTTC; CDR3: CASSETGAEGTQYF
D: .; V: TRBV5-1; size: few; J: TRBJ2-3; DNA: TGCGCCAGCAGCCCTCGAGACGGGGGCACAGATACGCAGTATTTT; CDR3: CASSPRDGGTDTQYF
D: TRBD1; V: TRBV7-9; size: few; J: TRBJ1-4; DNA: TGTGCCAGCAGCTCGGACAGGGTTTCTCATGAAAAACTGTTTTTT; CDR3: CASSSDRVSHEKLFF
D: TRBD2; V: TRBV20-1; size: few; J: TRBJ2-1; DNA: TGCAGTGGGGGCGCGGGGGTGAGCTCCTACAATGAGCAGTTCTTC; CDR3: CSGGAGVSSYNEQFF
D: .; V: TRBV5-1; size: .; J: TRBJ2-2; DNA: TGCGCCAGCAGCTTGGAAGGTCAGGATCGCGCCGGGGAGCTGTTTTTT; CDR3: CASSLEGQDRAGELFF
D: TRBD2; V: TRBV6-2/TRBV6-3; size: .; J: TRBJ2-2; DNA: TGTGCCAGCTGGGGAGGACTAGCGGACACCGGGGAGCTGTTTTTT; CDR3: CASWGGLADTGELFF
D: TRBD2; V: TRBV5-1; size: many; J: TRBJ2-1; DNA: TGCGCCAGCAGCCGCGCTAGCGGTAATGAGCAGTTCTTC; CDR3: CASSRASGNEQFF
D: TRBD1; V: TRBV5-1; size: .; J: TRBJ2-3; DNA: TGCGCCAGCAGCCGGACAGGGTCCCCAGATACGCAGTATTTT; CDR3: CASSRTGSPDTQYF
D: .; V: TRBV7-9; size: .; J: TRBJ1-2; DNA: TGTGCCAGCAGCTCCCCGGACCCCGAGAGGACCTTC; CDR3: CASSSPDPERTF
D: .; V: TRBV21-1; size: .; J: TRBJ2-7; DNA: TGTGCCAGCAGCAAGGGGGGATTC; CDR3: CASSKGGF
D: .; V: TRBV6-2/TRBV6-3; size: .; J: TRBJ1-2; DNA: TGTGCCACCCAGGGGAATTATGGCTACACCTTC; CDR3: CATQGNYGYTF
D: .; V: TRBV5-1; size: .; J: TRBJ1-2; DNA: TGCGCCAGCAGCTTGGACCAGGGTTTCTATGGCTACACCTTC; CDR3: CASSLDQGFYGYTF
D: .; V: TRBV7-3; size: .; J: TRBJ2-1; DNA: TGTGCCAGCAGCTTATCAAGGCCGGGTTTGAGCTCCTACAATGAGCAGTTCTTC; CDR3: CASSLSRPGLSSYNEQFF
D: TRBD1; V: TRBV11-3; size: few; J: TRBJ2-1; DNA: TGTGCCAGCAGCCTGGGCAGGGGGCCTTACAATGAGCAGTTCTTC; CDR3: CASSLGRGPYNEQFF
D: .; V: TRBV6-2/TRBV6-3; size: many; J: TRBJ1-6; DNA: TGTGCCAGCAGTTACTCGAAGTCTAATAATTCACCCCTCCACTTT; CDR3: CASSYSKSNNSPLHF
D: TRBD2; V: TRBV11-1; size: .; J: TRBJ2-1; DNA: TGTGCCAGCAGTCCCTTCCGGGGGGGCTCCTACAATGAGCAGTTCTTC; CDR3: CASSPFRGGSYNEQFF
D: TRBD2; V: TRBV7-2; size: .; J: TRBJ2-5; DNA: TGTGCCAGCGAACGACTAGCGGGGGTTAGGGAGACCCAGTACTTC; CDR3: CASERLAGVRETQYF
D: TRBD1; V: TRBV18; size: .; J: TRBJ1-5; DNA: TGTGCCAGCTCTACCTCTACAGGGGGTCAGGGGCCCCAGCATTTT; CDR3: CASSTSTGGQGPQHF
D: .; V: TRBV20-1; size: .; J: TRBJ2-3; DNA: TGCAGTGCCGACCCCCTAGCGTCCGGCACAGATACGCAGTATTTT; CDR3: CSADPLASGTDTQYF
D: TRBD1; V: TRBV4-2; size: .; J: TRBJ1-5; DNA: TGTGCCAGCAGCCAGGACCGACAGGGGGAAAGCAATCAGCCCCAGCATTTT; CDR3: CASSQDRQGESNQPQHF
D: .; V: TRBV6-1; size: few; J: TRBJ2-5; DNA: TGTGCCAGCAACTACTGGGGTTGGAAAGAGACCCAGTACTTC; CDR3: CASNYWGWKETQYF
D: .; V: TRBV12-3/TRBV12-4; size: .; J: TRBJ1-5; DNA: TGTGCCAGCAGTCTTGGGACCTATCAGCCCCAGCATTTT; CDR3: CASSLGTYQPQHF
D: .; V: TRBV6-2/TRBV6-3; size: .; J: TRBJ2-1; DNA: TGTGCCAGCAATAAAGAGTACTTCTACAATGAGCAGTTCTTC; CDR3: CASNKEYFYNEQFF
D: .; V: TRBV2; size: .; J: TRBJ2-5; DNA: TGTGCCAGCAACAGAGGGGCCCAAGAGACCCAGTACTTC; CDR3: CASNRGAQETQYF
D: .; V: TRBV20-1; size: .; J: TRBJ2-7; DNA: TGCAGTGCTAAGGGACCTACCTACGAGCAGTACTTC; CDR3: CSAKGPTYEQYF
D: TRBD2; V: TRBV18; size: .; J: TRBJ2-7; DNA: TGTGCCAGCTCCCGGTCGCGGGGGGAAACTTACTACGAGCAGTACTTC; CDR3: CASSRSRGETYYEQYF
D: .; V: TRBV5-1; size: few; J: TRBJ1-1; DNA: TGCGCCAGCAGCTTGGGCTTCGGTCCGGGGAGAGGAACTGAAGCTTTCTTT; CDR3: CASSLGFGPGRGTEAFF
D: .; V: TRBV20-1; size: few; J: TRBJ1-2; DNA: TGCAGTGCTACCATGCCCGCTAACTATGGCTACACCTTC; CDR3: CSATMPANYGYTF
D: .; V: TRBV5-1; size: .; J: TRBJ1-6; DNA: TGCGCCAGCAGCTCCGGTTTCGCCGATTCACCCCTCCACTTT; CDR3: CASSSGFADSPLHF
D: TRBD2; V: TRBV9; size: few; J: TRBJ2-3; DNA: TGTGCCAGCAGCGTAGGGGGCGGCGGGGGGCGAGATACGCAGTATTTT; CDR3: CASSVGGGGGRDTQYF
D: TRBD1; V: TRBV3-1; size: .; J: TRBJ1-1; DNA: TGTGCCAGCAGCCCCCGGGACAGGGGAGCTTTCTTT; CDR3: CASSPRDRGAFF
D: .; V: TRBV12-3/TRBV12-4; size: many; J: TRBJ1-4; DNA: TGTGCCAGCAGTACCGGGGGGCCCGCAGCAACTAATGAAAAACTGTTTTTT; CDR3: CASSTGGPAATNEKLFF
D: .; V: TRBV7-8; size: .; J: TRBJ2-3; DNA: TGTGCCAGCAGCTTAGTGGGCGGACCCGGGGATACGCAGTATTTT; CDR3: CASSLVGGPGDTQYF
D: .; V: TRBV7-9; size: .; J: TRBJ2-7; DNA: TGTGCCAGCAGCTTAGCGGCAGGAGCTAGAGAGCAGTACTTC; CDR3: CASSLAAGAREQYF
D: .; V: TRBV18; size: .; J: TRBJ1-4; DNA: TGTGCCAGCTCACCTCGGGGAACTAATGAAAAACTGTTTTTT; CDR3: CASSPRGTNEKLFF